Below are 7 T cell receptor beta chains sequenced from a single sample in a study of cytomegalovirus exposure and HLA in healthy donors (dated by TCRdb to 2015 to 2018). Libraries came from the immunoSEQ multiplex PCR assay. For the multiplex PCR, a mixture combining 60 forward primers for TCR Vbeta segments and 13 reverse primers for TCR Jbeta segments was used. Sourced from immuneACCESS, this table was stored by TCRdb with only in-frame sequences that have V and J called. A share of the clones is absent; for the studies checked, an unresolved V gene accounts for under half, and the remainder has no known explanation. For this sample the table gives fewer than 120,000 clones, of which 60% to 85% were detected only once. Approximately 1.2% of the sample comes from the top ten. Specimen: PBMCs. The receptors derive from a woman in her thirties in good health and CMV-seronegative.

This clone was seen a handful of times. The chain uses TRBV5-6 and TRBJ1-1; D perhaps matches TRBD1 (5 bases). With 4 bases removed from V and 0 bases from J, the gap between germline ends came to 10 bases. Germline V gene sequence: CDR1 SGHDT, CDR2 YYEEEE. CDR3 length: 14 residues. CDR3 sequence reads: CASSSSGMNTEAFF. The CDR3 DNA sequence: TGTGCCAGCAGCAGCTCAGGGATGAACACTGAAGCTTTCTTT.

V usage is TRBV11-2 and J usage is TRBJ1-6; 7 bases agree with TRBD1. The CDR3 has 17 residues. CDR1 and CDR2 from the germline V gene are SGHAT and FQNNGV. V shed 0 bases and J 0 bases; nucleotides not matched to a gene: 2. The CDR3 loop reads CASSLESGGSYNSPLHF. CDR3 DNA: TGTGCCAGCAGCTTAGAATCAGGGGGCTCCTATAATTCACCCCTCCACTTT.

The V call is TRBV14, the J call TRBJ2-1; a possible D gene is TRBD2 (6 bases). This CDR3 has 15 residues. Germline loops: CDR1 SGHDN, CDR2 FVKESK. The germline V and J ends were trimmed by 7 bases and 0 bases, with 13 bases remaining between them. The CDR3: CASNPTSNSYNEQFF. CDR3 bases: TGTGCCAGCAACCCAACTAGCAACTCCTACAATGAGCAGTTCTTC.

In its sample, this clone was seen many times. The V call is TRBV4-3, the J call TRBJ1-1; a weak D match, TRBD1 (6 bases). Germline V CDR1 and CDR2: LGHNA, YSLEER. This CDR3 comprises 15 residues. Trimming removed 4 bases from V and 6 bases from J, with 18 bases in between. The CDR3 sequence: CASSRRTEQTAEAFF. The CDR3 nucleotides are TGCGCCAGCAGCCGTCGGACAGAGCAGACGGCTGAAGCTTTCTTT.

The J gene is TRBJ1-6, the V gene TRBV7-8, with 7 bases lining up with TRBD1. The J segment lost 19 bases and the V segment lost 4 bases, leaving 13 bases of the junction unmatched. Germline V gene lookup returns CDR1 SGHVS and CDR2 FQNEAQ. This CDR3 comprises 13 residues. The CDR3 DNA is TGTGCCAGCAGCTCAACGGACGACAGGGCTTTTCACTTT. Translated, it gives CASSSTDDRAFHF.

This sequence joins TRBV29-1 and TRBJ2-7; 9 nucleotides align to TRBD1. Germline CDR1 reads SQVTM; CDR2 reads ANQGSEA. The CDR3 length is 15 residues. V dropped 3 bases and J dropped 6; count of bases not matched to a gene: 12. The CDR3 region has the DNA TGCAGCGTTGAGGGATCTCCGGGACAGGGAGGCGAGCAGTACTTC. Translated, it gives CSVEGSPGQGGEQYF.

The gene calls are TRBV15 and TRBJ2-2, with TRBD1 as a possible D gene (5 bases). Deletions cut 0 bases from V and 1 base from J, with 6 bases between. CDR1 and CDR2 from the germline V gene are LNHNV and YYDKDF (reference sequence). The CDR3 length is 15 residues. This CDR3 reads CATSRDTGNTGELFF. The CDR3 DNA sequence: TGTGCCACCAGCAGAGATACAGGGAACACCGGGGAGCTGTTTTTT.